This T cell receptor beta chain was observed in a study of early T cells in non-severe SARS-CoV-2 infection. As for the study in general: Unsorted whole-blood RNA was sequenced in bulk, leaving chains unpaired. Broader study findings: Matching against VDJdb likely underestimated virus-specific expansions, favoring anti-spike CD8.

Details on this clonotype: No antigen is known for it.

Individual cDNA molecules received unique molecular identifiers during library preparation. TCRdb passed the 5' RACE reads through MiXCR, listing each CDR3 protein once. This sample has approximately 77,000 distinct CDR3 sequences, with about 14% found just once. Germline V gene data show CDR1 as MGHRA and CDR2 as YSYEKL. The V and J ends lost 1 base and 10 bases respectively, with 11 bases between them. The CDR3 is 13 residues long. The TCR sequence derives from an adult who was a healthcare worker with PCR-confirmed SARS-CoV-2 infection or an uninfected control (not recorded which). The sequenced sample consisted of whole blood. This chain joins TRBV4-1 and TRBJ2-1, with no clear D. CDR3 sequence reads: CASSQVPPSEQFF. The DNA of the CDR3 is TGCGCCAGCAGCCAAGTGCCCCCGAGCGAGCAGTTCTTC.